This T cell receptor (beta chain) was recovered during a study of OX40 agonist ivuxolimab in advanced cancers. The study's findings and limits: Compared with CD4+, CD8+ T cells on average had more expanded clones. At 0.1 to 3.0 mg/kg, clonal expansion of CD4+ and CD8+ blood T cells had occurred by week 6.

Details on this clone: Its antigen is as yet unknown.

Germline CDR1 reads SNHLY; CDR2 reads FYNNEI. This CDR3 contains 15 residues. Trimming pared 8 bases from V and 5 bases from J, leaving 21 bases between. Profiling relied on immunoSEQ multiplex PCR, and the TCRdb table lists in-frame clones only, not all of them. The sample holds 60,000 to 90,000 clones, 70% to 90% seen once. The gene calls are TRBV2 and TRBJ2-5; the D call may be TRBD1 or TRBD2 (6 bases each). The TCR originated in an adult with an advanced solid tumor such as melanoma, head and neck, liver or kidney cancer. The specimen was CD4+ or CD8+ T cells sorted from blood, collected in a trial of the OX40 agonist ivuxolimab. The CDR3 sequence: CASATTRGGMETQYF. CDR3 coding DNA: TGTGCCAGCGCAACAACCAGGGGCGGGATGGAGACCCAGTACTTC.